Each of the 23 T cell receptor beta chains below was sequenced from the same sample in a study of blood T cell repertoires in COVID-19. Assay used: immunoSEQ multiplex PCR; TCRdb lists only in-frame clones, some missing. The table shows under 250,000 clones, with around 92% occurring only once. The sequenced sample was PBMCs or T cells enriched from blood (not recorded which). The receptors come from a woman in her 30s with acute COVID-19.

This chain joins TRBV7-2 and TRBJ1-2; TRBD1 is a possible D gene (5 bases). The V gene lost 7 bases and the J gene lost 4 bases, with 16 bases spanning the gap. Germline V gene sequence: CDR1 SGHTA, CDR2 FQGNSA. The CDR3 has 14 amino acids. The CDR3 region is CASNTNRDFYGYTF. CDR3 bases: TGTGCCAGCAACACAAACCGGGACTTCTATGGCTACACCTTC. The variable domain in full, completed from reference TRBV7-2 and TRBJ1-2, reads GAGVSQSPSNKVTEKGKDVELRCDPISGHTALYWYRQSLGQGLEFLIYFQGNSAPDKSGLPSDRFSAERTGGSVSTLTIQRTQQEDSAVYLCASNTNRDFYGYTFGSGTRLTVV.

The chain has TRBV6-5 and TRBJ1-6, with D maybe TRBD1 (5 bases). Per germline, CDR1 MNHEY and CDR2 SVGAGI. Trimming shortened V by 6 bases and J by 9 bases, and 18 bases separated the two germline ends. The CDR3 runs to 15 residues. DNA for the CDR3: TGTGCCAGCAGCGCTCCTGGGGGGGAAATTTCACCCCTCCACTTT. It encodes CASSAPGGEISPLHF.

The V call is TRBV7-9, the J call TRBJ1-4; 8 bases match TRBD1. Germline assignment: CDR1 SEHNR and CDR2 FQNEAQ (reference sequence). V gave up 1 base and J gave up 2 bases; unmatched junction bases: 3. The CDR3 has 16 amino acids. The CDR3 sequence is CASSLGQGITNEKLFF. CDR3 coding DNA: TGTGCCAGCAGCTTAGGACAGGGGATCACTAATGAAAAACTGTTTTTT.

The chain joins TRBV2 to TRBJ2-1, with D possibly TRBD2 on 5 matching bases. Trimming took 10 bases from V and 0 from J, leaving 13 bases between them. Germline V gives CDR1 SNHLY, CDR2 FYNNEI. CDR3 length: 14 amino acids. CDR3 loop: CATATGSSYNEQFF. DNA for the CDR3: TGTGCCACTGCGACTGGGAGCTCCTACAATGAGCAGTTCTTC. The full variable domain, completed using reference TRBV2 and TRBJ2-1, is EPEVTQTPSHQVTQMGQEVILRCVPISNHLYFYWYRQILGQKVEFLVSFYNNEISEKSEIFDDQFSVERPDGSNFTLKIRSTKLEDSAMYFCATATGSSYNEQFFGPGTRLTVL.

The chain uses TRBV2 and TRBJ1-2; D not resolved. V was clipped by 3 bases and J by 6 bases, with 14 bases between them. Looked up from germline, CDR1 is SNHLY and CDR2 is FYNNEI. This CDR3 is 14 amino acids long. CDR3 nucleotide sequence: TGTGCCAGCAGTGATTCGGGAGCCACACATGGCTACACCTTC. The encoded protein is CASSDSGATHGYTF.

The V and J genes are TRBV2 and TRBJ1-2; 8 bases map to TRBD1. The V gene end was trimmed by 7 bases and the J gene end by 4 bases; junction bases not matched to a gene: 8. The CDR3 has 14 residues. Germline CDR1 is SNHLY and CDR2 is FYNNEI. In DNA, the CDR3 is TGTGCCAGCACCGAACCCACAGGGGGCTATGGCTACACCTTC. Translating it yields CASTEPTGGYGYTF.

V is TRBV3-1 (or the pseudogene TRBV3-2) and J is TRBJ2-1; tentatively, D is TRBD1 (6 bases). This CDR3 spans 15 amino acids. CDR1 is LGHDT and CDR2 is YNNKEL in the germline V gene (reference sequence). Trimming pared 4 bases from V and 4 bases from J, leaving 14 bases between. In DNA form, the CDR3 reads TGTGCCAGCAGCCGTCCCGGGACAAGTTACAATGAGCAGTTCTTC. Its translation: CASSRPGTSYNEQFF.

J is TRBJ1-5 and V is TRBV7-2; no firm D call. Trimming took 2 bases from V and 3 from J, leaving 11 bases between them. CDR1 and CDR2 from the germline V gene are SGHTA and FQGNSA. The CDR3 has 15 residues. The CDR3 protein is CASSLTGGPNQPQHF. CDR3 nucleotides: TGTGCCAGCAGCTTAACCGGAGGGCCCAATCAGCCCCAGCATTTT.

This clone has just a few counts. The J gene is TRBJ1-1, the V gene TRBV29-1; maybe TRBD1 (6 bases). The CDR3 is made up of 14 amino acids. Trimming cost V 7 bases and J 0 bases, with 15 bases left between them. Germline CDR1 and CDR2: SQVTM and ANQGSEA. This CDR3 reads CSGGQKRMNTEAFF. DNA of the CDR3: TGCAGCGGTGGACAGAAACGAATGAACACTGAAGCTTTCTTT.

V is TRBV6-2 or TRBV6-3 and J is TRBJ1-4, with 8 positions matching TRBD1. The germline gives CDR1 MNHEY, CDR2 SVGEGT. With V trimmed by 5 bases and J by 8 bases, 10 bases remained unmatched. The CDR3 is made up of 15 amino acids. CDR3 loop: CASSTRTGTQEKLFF. For the CDR3, the DNA is TGTGCCAGCAGTACCAGGACAGGGACGCAGGAAAAACTGTTTTTT.

V is TRBV5-1 and J is TRBJ2-7; 8 nucleotides align to TRBD1. Germline V gene data show CDR1 as SGHRS and CDR2 as YFSETQ. The V segment lost 3 bases and the J segment 13 bases; nucleotides outside the gene matches: 15. The CDR3 extends over 14 amino acids. CDR3 coding DNA: TGCGCCAGCAGCTCAGAGATTAGCCGGGACAGGCACTACTTC. Translated, it gives CASSSEISRDRHYF.

Note on this clone: Other DNA sequences in this specimen translate into the identical CDR3. The gene calls are TRBV19 and TRBJ1-6; 8 bases are shared with TRBD1. J was trimmed by 7 bases and V by 4 bases; bases with no gene match: 0. The CDR3 length is 13 residues. Germline-derived CDR1 and CDR2 are LNHDA and SQIVND (reference sequence). CDR3 in amino acids: CASSTGGNSPLHF. In DNA form, the CDR3 reads TGTGCCAGTAGTACAGGGGGCAATTCACCCCTCCACTTT.

This clone was seen only a few times. V gene TRBV11-2 combines with J gene TRBJ1-3; TRBD1 is a possible D gene (5 bases). In germline, CDR1 is SGHAT, CDR2 FQNNGV. The CDR3 length is 14 residues. Trimming pared 1 base from V and 4 bases from J, leaving 8 bases between. CDR3 nucleotides: TGTGCCAGCAGCTTAGTCGCAGGGGGAAACACCATATATTTT. Translating gives CASSLVAGGNTIYF. Full variable domain (remainder filled in from reference TRBV11-2 and TRBJ1-3): EAGVAQSPRYKIIEKRQSVAFWCNPISGHATLYWYQQILGQGPKLLIQFQNNGVVDDSQLPKDRFSAERLKGVDSTLKIQPAKLEDSAVYLCASSLVAGGNTIYFGEGSWLTVV.

V usage is TRBV28 and J usage is TRBJ1-5; 8 bases align to TRBD1. V trimming: 5 bases; J trimming: 4 bases; junction bases outside the gene matches: 16. Germline V gives CDR1 MDHEN, CDR2 SYDVKM. The CDR3 has 18 residues. DNA for the CDR3: TGTGCCAGCAGTCACAACCGACGGGACAGGTTTACGAATCAGCCCCAGCATTTT. As protein: CASSHNRRDRFTNQPQHF.

This clone turned up a few times. The chain links TRBV10-3 to TRBJ1-2; unclear D gene. Trimming left V 2 bases short and J 8 bases short, with 15 bases between. The CDR3 length is 14 residues. Germline V lookup: CDR1 ENHRY, CDR2 SYGVKD. The CDR3 DNA follows: TGTGCCATCAGTGAGGGGGAGGGTATAAGGGGCTACACCTTC. Its translation is CAISEGEGIRGYTF.

The rearrangement uses TRBV7-2 and TRBJ2-5; D is unclear. This CDR3 spans 11 amino acids. CDR1 is SGHTA, CDR2 FQGNSA, per germline. V was cut by 3 bases and J by 3 bases, with 2 bases left in between. Written as DNA, the CDR3 is TGTGCCAGCAGCTTTAAAGAGACCCAGTACTTC. Its translation: CASSFKETQYF.

The V and J genes are TRBV27 and TRBJ2-3, with 8 bases matching TRBD2. CDR3 length: 16 amino acids. Germline CDR1 and CDR2: MNHEY and SMNVEV (reference sequence). The V gene end was trimmed by 6 bases and the J gene end by 2 bases; junction bases not matched to a gene: 10. Here the CDR3 DNA reads TGTGCCAGCAGAATAGGACTAGCAGTATCCACAGATACGCAGTATTTT. Its protein product is CASRIGLAVSTDTQYF.

The chain uses TRBV10-3 and TRBJ1-5, with 7 bases matching TRBD1. The CDR3 is 15 amino acids. The V and J ends lost 3 bases and 2 bases, in that order; junction bases with no gene match: 4. CDR1 and CDR2 (germline): ENHRY, SYGVKD. The CDR3 DNA reads TGTGCCATCAGTGAAAACACAGGGGGCAATCAGCCCCAGCATTTT. Its translation: CAISENTGGNQPQHF.

V is TRBV3-1 (or the pseudogene TRBV3-2) and J is TRBJ2-3; 7 nucleotides match TRBD2. V lost 1 base and J lost 4; bases outside the gene matches: 11. The CDR3 totals 17 residues. Germline V gene lookup returns CDR1 LGHDT and CDR2 YNNKEL (reference sequence). CDR3 amino acids: CASSQGPLRGGSDTQYF. The CDR3 DNA sequence: TGTGCCAGCAGCCAAGGCCCTCTCCGCGGGGGTTCAGATACGCAGTATTTT.

This clone showed up just a few times. The chain employs TRBV2 and TRBJ1-1; D remains unclear. Germline V CDR1 and CDR2: SNHLY, FYNNEI. The CDR3 has 10 amino acids. V lost 9 bases and J lost 6, with 8 bases in between. CDR3 in amino acids: CASEGPEAFF. The CDR3 DNA reads as TGTGCCAGTGAGGGCCCTGAAGCTTTCTTT.

The rearrangement uses TRBV4-1 and TRBJ2-1; D may be TRBD2 (5 bases). Per germline, CDR1 MGHRA and CDR2 YSYEKL. The length of the CDR3 is 14 residues. Trimming removed 0 bases from V and 9 bases from J, with 12 bases in between. DNA of the CDR3: TGCGCCAGCAGCCAAGAGGGGAGACGAACTGAGCAGTTCTTC. This gives the protein CASSQEGRRTEQFF.

The V and J genes are TRBV2 and TRBJ2-7, with D perhaps TRBD1 (5 bases). The germline V and J ends were trimmed by 6 bases and 4 bases, with 13 bases remaining between them. CDR1 and CDR2 (germline): SNHLY, FYNNEI. CDR3 length: 13 amino acids. The CDR3 reads CASRQDAFYEQYF. The CDR3 DNA sequence: TGTGCCAGCAGACAGGACGCTTTTTACGAGCAGTACTTC.

The chain has TRBV5-6 and TRBJ2-5, with a weak D call TRBD2 (6 bases). V dropped 1 base and J dropped 2 bases, with 12 bases sitting between them. Looked up from germline, CDR1 is SGHDT and CDR2 is YYEEEE. The CDR3 is made up of 15 amino acids. CDR3 protein: CASSLLWTTQETQYF. The DNA for the CDR3 is TGTGCCAGCAGCTTGCTTTGGACTACTCAAGAGACCCAGTACTTC.